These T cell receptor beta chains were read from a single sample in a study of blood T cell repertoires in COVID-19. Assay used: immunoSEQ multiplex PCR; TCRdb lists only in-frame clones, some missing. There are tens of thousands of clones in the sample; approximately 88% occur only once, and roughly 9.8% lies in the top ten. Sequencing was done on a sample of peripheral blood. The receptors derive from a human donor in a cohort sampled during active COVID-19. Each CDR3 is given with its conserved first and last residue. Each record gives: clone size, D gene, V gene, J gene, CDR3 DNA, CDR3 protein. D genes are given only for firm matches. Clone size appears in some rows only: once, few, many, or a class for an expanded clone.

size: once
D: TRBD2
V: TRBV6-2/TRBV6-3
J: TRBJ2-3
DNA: TGTGCCAGCAGTCTCTATGGCGGGGGGAGTTATACGCAGTATTTT
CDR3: CASSLYGGGSYTQYF

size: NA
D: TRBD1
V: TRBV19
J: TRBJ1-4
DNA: TGTGCCAGTAGTTTCGGACAGGGGGCTAATGAAAAACTGTTTTTT
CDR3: CASSFGQGANEKLFF

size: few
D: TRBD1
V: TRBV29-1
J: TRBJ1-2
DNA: TGCAGCGTCTTACAGGGGGCCGTTGGCTATGGCTACACCTTC
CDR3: CSVLQGAVGYGYTF

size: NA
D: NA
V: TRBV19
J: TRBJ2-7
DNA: TGTGCCAGTAGTCCTAGGGGTCTAGTCTACGAGCAGTACTTC
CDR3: CASSPRGLVYEQYF

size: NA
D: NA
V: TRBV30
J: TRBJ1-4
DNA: TGTGCCTGGAGTCTCCAGGGGGAAAAACTGTTTTTT
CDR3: CAWSLQGEKLFF

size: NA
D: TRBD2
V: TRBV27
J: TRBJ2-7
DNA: TGTGCCAGCAGTCACCGGAGCGGGGGTAGGTACGAGCAGTACTTC
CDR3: CASSHRSGGRYEQYF

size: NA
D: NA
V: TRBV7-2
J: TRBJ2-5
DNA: TGTGCCAGCAGCCCGAGCCAAGAGACCCAGTACTTC
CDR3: CASSPSQETQYF

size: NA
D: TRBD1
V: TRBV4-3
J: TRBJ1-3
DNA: TGCGCCAGCAGCCAACCCGGGACAGGGGTAAACACCATATATTTT
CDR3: CASSQPGTGVNTIYF

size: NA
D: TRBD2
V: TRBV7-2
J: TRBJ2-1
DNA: TGTGCCAGCAGCTTAGATTTTGCCAGCGGGGGGGCAAATGAGCAGTTCTTC
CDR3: CASSLDFASGGANEQFF

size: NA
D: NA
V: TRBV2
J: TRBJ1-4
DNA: TGTGCCAGCAGTCTGGCCGTGACTAATGAAAAACTGTTTTTT
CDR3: CASSLAVTNEKLFF

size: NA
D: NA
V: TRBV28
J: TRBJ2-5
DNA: TGTGCCAGCAGTCGTCAATCAGCGGGTCAAGAGACCCAGTACTTC
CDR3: CASSRQSAGQETQYF

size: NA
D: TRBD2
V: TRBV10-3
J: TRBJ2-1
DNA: TGTGCCACCAAAGCGGGAGGCTCCTACAATGAGCAGTTCTTC
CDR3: CATKAGGSYNEQFF

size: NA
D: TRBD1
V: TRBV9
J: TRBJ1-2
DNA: TGTGCCAGCAGAGAGACAGGGACCTATGGCTACACCTTC
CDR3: CASRETGTYGYTF

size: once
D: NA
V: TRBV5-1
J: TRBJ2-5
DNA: TGCGCCAGCAGCTTGGCCATGGAGACCCAGTACTTC
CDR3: CASSLAMETQYF

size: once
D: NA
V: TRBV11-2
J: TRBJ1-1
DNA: TGTGCCAGCAGCTGGGAGGCGGAGTTAGAAGCTTTCTTT
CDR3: CASSWEAELEAFF

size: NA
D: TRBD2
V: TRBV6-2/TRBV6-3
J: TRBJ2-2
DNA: TGTGCCAGCAGTTACTCGGCGGGGGGGAACACCGGGGAGCTGTTTTTT
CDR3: CASSYSAGGNTGELFF

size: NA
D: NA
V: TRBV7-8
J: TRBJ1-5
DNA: TGTGCCAGCAGCTTAGTCCCAGGTCCTAATCAGCCCCAGCATTTT
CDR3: CASSLVPGPNQPQHF

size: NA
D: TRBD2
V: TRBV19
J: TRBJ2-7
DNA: TGTGCCAGTAGTATGGCTAGCGGAACCTACGAGCAGTACTTC
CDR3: CASSMASGTYEQYF

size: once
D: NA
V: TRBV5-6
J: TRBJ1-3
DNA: TGTGCCAGCAGCTTGATGGGAGGGGGCTCTGGAAACACCATATATTTT
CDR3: CASSLMGGGSGNTIYF

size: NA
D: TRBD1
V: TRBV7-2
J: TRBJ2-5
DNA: TGTGCCAGCAGCCGGGGACAGACCCAAGAGACCCAGTACTTC
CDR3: CASSRGQTQETQYF

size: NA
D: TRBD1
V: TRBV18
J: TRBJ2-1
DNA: TGTGCCAGCTCCTTAATCGGGACAGATGCCTACAATGAGCAGTTCTTC
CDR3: CASSLIGTDAYNEQFF

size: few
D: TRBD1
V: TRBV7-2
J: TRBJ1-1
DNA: TGTGCCAGCAGCCTACAGGGGGGAATGACTGAAGCTTTCTTT
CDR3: CASSLQGGMTEAFF

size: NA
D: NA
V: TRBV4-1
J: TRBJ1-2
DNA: TGCGCCAGCAGCCAAGGGGGCAGGGGTCTCTATGGCTACACCTTC
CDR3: CASSQGGRGLYGYTF